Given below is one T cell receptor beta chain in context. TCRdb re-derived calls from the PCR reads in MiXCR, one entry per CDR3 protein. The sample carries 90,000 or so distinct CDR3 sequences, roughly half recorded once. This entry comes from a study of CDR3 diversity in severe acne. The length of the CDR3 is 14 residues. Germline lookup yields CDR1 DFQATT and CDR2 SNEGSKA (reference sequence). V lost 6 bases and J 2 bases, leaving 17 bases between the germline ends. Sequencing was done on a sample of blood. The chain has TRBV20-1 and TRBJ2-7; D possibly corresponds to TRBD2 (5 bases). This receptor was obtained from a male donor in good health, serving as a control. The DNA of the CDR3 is TGCAGTGCCTACGGGTCGGGATGGACCTACGAGCAGTACTTC. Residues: CSAYGSGWTYEQYF.